The 29 T cell receptor beta chains reported below all come from one sample, sequenced in a study of blood T cells in healthy people across ages. A J-beta primer mix and a sample-barcoded 5' primer were used in a second PCR of about 6 to 12 cycles. Each CDR3 protein gets one entry after TCRdb re-called the 5' RACE reads with MiXCR. The sample carries almost 1 million distinct CDR3 sequences, 45% to 60% recorded once. The sequenced material came from blood. The receptors stem from an older woman in good health.

This clonotype has a handful of counts. The chain combines TRBV15 with TRBJ1-1; maybe TRBD1 (5 bases). The CDR3 length is 14 residues. Trimming shortened V by 1 base and J by 1 base, and 7 bases separated the two germline ends. The V gene's germline CDR1 is LNHNV and CDR2 YYDKDF (reference sequence). The CDR3 DNA follows: TGTGCCACCAGCAGAGTTGGGGCGAACACTGAAGCTTTCTTT. Translation: CATSRVGANTEAFF.

This rearrangement joins TRBV25-1 to TRBJ2-7; D uncertain. V gave up 2 bases and J gave up 2 bases, with 10 bases separating them. Germline lookup yields CDR1 MGHDK and CDR2 SYGVNS. CDR3 length: 14 amino acids. The CDR3: CASSEAPATYEQYF. In DNA, the CDR3 is TGTGCCAGCAGTGAAGCTCCGGCAACCTACGAGCAGTACTTC.

The V call is TRBV25-1, the J call TRBJ2-3, with TRBD2 matching over 7 bases. The trim removed 1 base at V and 6 bases at J, leaving 10 bases unmatched. The germline CDR1 and CDR2 sequences are MGHDK and SYGVNS. The CDR3 sequence is 16 residues long. In nucleotides, the CDR3 is TGTGCCAGCAGTGAATCGTACGGACTAGTCAGCGATACGCAGTATTTT. Translating gives CASSESYGLVSDTQYF.

J is TRBJ2-5 and V is TRBV7-9, with 9 bases matching TRBD2. From germline, CDR1 is SEHNR and CDR2 FQNEAQ (reference sequence). The CDR3 consists of 15 residues. The junction had 15 bases not matched to a gene; V was cut back by 5 bases and J by 11 bases. Here the CDR3 reads CASSIFSGRENEQYF. The CDR3 region has the DNA TGTGCCAGCAGCATCTTTAGCGGGAGAGAAAATGAGCAGTACTTC.

This clonotype has a handful of counts. The rearrangement links TRBV20-1 to TRBJ1-2; unclear D gene. Trimming removed 4 bases at V and 5 bases at J, with 8 bases between. The germline V gene has CDR1 DFQATT and CDR2 SNEGSKA (reference sequence). The CDR3 is made up of 11 amino acids. The CDR3 is CSAKKGYGYTF. The CDR3 DNA reads TGCAGTGCTAAAAAAGGGTATGGCTACACCTTC.

The chain uses TRBV11-1 and TRBJ2-3; D uncertain. CDR3 length: 15 residues. The germline V gene encodes CDR1 SGHAT and CDR2 FQDESV (reference sequence). Trimming cost V 5 bases and J 6 bases, with 18 bases left between them. The CDR3 nucleotides are TGTGCCAGCAGCCTCGCTGGGATACGGACGGATACGCAGTATTTT. Encoded protein: CASSLAGIRTDTQYF.

The chain has TRBV10-1 and TRBJ2-5, with D perhaps TRBD2 (5 bases). The CDR3 is 16 amino acids. Germline V gene lookup returns CDR1 WNHNN and CDR2 SYGVQD (reference sequence). Trimming removed 3 bases at V and 3 bases at J, with 17 bases between. CDR3 DNA sequence: TGCGCCAGCAGTGAATCGTTGGCCCCCGGGGAAGAGACCCAGTACTTC. It is translated as CASSESLAPGEETQYF.

The genes are TRBV12-3 or TRBV12-4 and TRBJ2-7; TRBD2 matches at 11 bases. This CDR3 region has 15 residues. The ends lost 6 bases at V and 2 bases at J; junction bases unmatched: 6. The DNA of the CDR3 is TGTGCCAGCAGAGCCGCTAGCGGGAGGCCCTACGAGCAGTACTTC. The encoded protein is CASRAASGRPYEQYF.

The chain couples TRBV20-1 to TRBJ2-1; maybe TRBD2 (6 bases). The CDR3 runs to 16 residues. Trimming left V 2 bases short and J 1 base short, with 15 bases between. Germline CDR1 is DFQATT and CDR2 is SNEGSKA (reference sequence). The chain's CDR3 is CSARPYGSFSYNEQFF. CDR3 sequence (DNA): TGCAGTGCTAGACCTTACGGGAGTTTTTCCTACAATGAGCAGTTCTTC.

The chain employs TRBV15 and TRBJ2-5; 10 nucleotides align to TRBD2. The germline gives CDR1 LNHNV, CDR2 YYDKDF (reference sequence). The CDR3 has 16 residues. V shed 5 bases and J 11 bases; nucleotides not matched to a gene: 17. CDR3 sequence: CATSLRRASGSYEQYF. The CDR3 DNA sequence: TGTGCCACCAGCCTTCGACGGGCTAGCGGGAGTTATGAGCAGTACTTC. The variable domain in full, with the rest retrieved from reference TRBV15 and TRBJ2-5, is DAMVIQNPRYQVTQFGKPVTLSCSQTLNHNVMYWYQQKSSQAPKLLFHYYDKDFNNEADTPDNFQSRRPNTSFCFLDIRSPGLGDTAMYLCATSLRRASGSYEQYFGPGTRLLVL.

This clonotype was counted between two and nine times. The genes are TRBV4-2 and TRBJ2-3, with 7 bases aligning to TRBD2. The length of the CDR3 is 20 residues. Trimming removed 3 bases from V and 0 bases from J; junction bases left unmatched: 18. Germline V lookup: CDR1 LGHNA, CDR2 YNFKEQ. The DNA for the CDR3 is TGTGCCAGCAGCCAGTCCTTTTTCGGCGGGAGCGCATCTAGCACAGATACGCAGTATTTT. This gives the protein CASSQSFFGGSASSTDTQYF.

This clonotype appeared many times. The J gene is TRBJ2-1, the V gene TRBV5-5, with 7 bases aligning to TRBD2. Germline CDR1 and CDR2: SGHKS and YYEKEE (reference sequence). The CDR3 contains 13 residues. Losses at the gene ends were 1 base for V and 6 bases for J; bases not matched to a gene: 1. CDR3 in amino acids: CASSLWTSNEQFF. For the CDR3, the DNA is TGTGCCAGCAGCTTGTGGACTAGCAATGAGCAGTTCTTC.

This clonotype has only a few counts. This chain uses TRBV4-1 with TRBJ2-3; 9 bases are a match to TRBD2. This CDR3 has 18 residues. Germline V gene sequence: CDR1 MGHRA, CDR2 YSYEKL. V lost 0 bases to trimming and J lost 3 bases; unmatched junction nucleotides: 10. CDR3 bases: TGCGCCAGCAGCCAAGATCAGCGGGAGGTTCGGTTTACAGATACGCAGTATTTT. Its translation: CASSQDQREVRFTDTQYF.

V usage is TRBV5-1 and J usage is TRBJ2-1, with D hard to call. V lost 4 bases and J lost 5, with 22 bases in between. The germline V gene has CDR1 SGHRS and CDR2 YFSETQ. This CDR3 is 17 amino acids long. The CDR3 loop reads CASSVGSGWQRDNEQFF. CDR3 nucleotide sequence: TGCGCCAGCAGCGTGGGCAGTGGTTGGCAGAGAGACAATGAGCAGTTCTTC. Variable domain in full (rest from reference TRBV5-1 and TRBJ2-1): KAGVTQTPRYLIKTRGQQVTLSCSPISGHRSVSWYQQTPGQGLQFLFEYFSETQRNKGNFPGRFSGRQFSNSRSEMNVSTLELGDSALYLCASSVGSGWQRDNEQFFGPGTRLTVL.

The chain employs TRBV20-1 and TRBJ2-3; no firm D call. CDR1 and CDR2 from the germline V gene are DFQATT and SNEGSKA (reference sequence). This CDR3 is built from 15 residues. V dropped 0 bases and J dropped 3 bases, with 13 bases sitting between them. This chain's CDR3 is CSAREASLATDTQYF. CDR3 in DNA: TGCAGTGCTAGAGAGGCTAGTTTAGCTACAGATACGCAGTATTTT.

J is TRBJ2-7 and V is TRBV19; TRBD1 agrees at 7 bases. V lost 4 bases and J lost 5; bases outside the gene matches: 5. The CDR3 is made up of 13 amino acids. CDR1 and CDR2 from the germline V gene are LNHDA and SQIVND (reference sequence). The CDR3 nucleotides read TGTGCCAGTAGTAACGACAGGGCCAACGAGCAGTACTTC. Its protein is CASSNDRANEQYF.

This clonotype has a handful of counts. The genes are TRBV20-1 and TRBJ2-1; 12 nucleotides align to TRBD1. V trimming: 2 bases; J trimming: 4 bases; junction bases outside the gene matches: 18. The CDR3 extends over 20 amino acids. Germline V gives CDR1 DFQATT, CDR2 SNEGSKA (reference sequence). CDR3 residues: CSARKSPGQGATARYNEQFF. The CDR3 bases are TGCAGTGCTAGAAAATCACCGGGACAGGGGGCCACGGCGCGTTACAATGAGCAGTTCTTC.

The chain uses TRBV5-1 and TRBJ2-5; 7 positions match TRBD2. This CDR3 spans 13 amino acids. Germline CDR1 SGHRS, CDR2 YFSETQ. The J segment lost 3 bases and the V segment lost 8 bases, leaving 7 bases of the junction unmatched. The CDR3 is CASNRDYKETQYF. DNA of the CDR3: TGCGCCAGTAACCGGGACTACAAAGAGACCCAGTACTTC.

The table lists this clonotype with a count of one. The genes are TRBV7-2 and TRBJ2-1, with 8 bases aligning to TRBD2. Trimming took 0 bases from V and 4 from J; bases not matched to a gene: 5. This CDR3 has 16 residues. Germline CDR1 SGHTA, CDR2 FQGNSA. In DNA, the CDR3 is TGTGCCAGCAGCTTAGCTTTGAGCGGGGGTTACAATGAGCAGTTCTTC. Translated, it gives CASSLALSGGYNEQFF. Based on the CDR3 plus reference TRBV7-2 and TRBJ2-1, the full variable domain is GAGVSQSPSNKVTEKGKDVELRCDPISGHTALYWYRQSLGQGLEFLIYFQGNSAPDKSGLPSDRFSAERTGGSVSTLTIQRTQQEDSAVYLCASSLALSGGYNEQFFGPGTRLTVL.

This clonotype was recorded only once. The chain is built from TRBV30 and TRBJ2-3, with 7 bases fitting TRBD1. The trim removed 2 bases at V and 7 bases at J, leaving 12 bases unmatched. This CDR3 is 15 amino acids long. Germline assignment: CDR1 GTSNPN and CDR2 SVGIG (reference sequence). CDR3 in amino acids: CAWSTGTAFLYTQYF. DNA of the CDR3: TGTGCCTGGAGTACCGGGACAGCCTTCCTCTATACGCAGTATTTT.

This chain links TRBV6-5 with TRBJ2-5, with D perhaps being TRBD1 or TRBD2 (6 bases each). With the DNA end fitting TRBJ2-7 better, the J assignment may be wrong. From germline, CDR1 is MNHEY and CDR2 SVGAGI. This CDR3 is 15 amino acids long. CDR3 region: CASSYMGGHRYEQYF. In DNA, the CDR3 is TGTGCCAGCAGTTACATGGGGGGACACCGTTACGAGCAGTACTTC.

This rearrangement joins TRBV20-1 to TRBJ2-1, with D perhaps matching TRBD2 (5 bases). The germline gives CDR1 DFQATT, CDR2 SNEGSKA (reference sequence). Trimming left V 1 base short and J 7 bases short, with 17 bases between. The CDR3 is 15 amino acids. CDR3 nucleotide sequence: TGCAGTGCTAGAGTTGGCGCTAGCCTGGGTAATGAGCAGTTCTTC. It specifies CSARVGASLGNEQFF.

The rearrangement links TRBV24-1 to TRBJ2-3; perhaps TRBD1 as D (6 bases). This CDR3 is built from 16 residues. Deletions cut 5 bases from V and 2 bases from J, with 16 bases between. Germline lookup yields CDR1 KGHDR and CDR2 SFDVKD. The CDR3 DNA reads as TGTGCCACCAGTGGCCGTCAGGGGATCCCCACAGATACGCAGTATTTT. Protein product: CATSGRQGIPTDTQYF.

The rearrangement uses TRBV20-1 and TRBJ2-3; 8 bases map to TRBD2. Germline CDR1 and CDR2: DFQATT and SNEGSKA (reference sequence). This CDR3 is built from 16 residues. Losses at the gene ends were 3 bases for V and 1 base for J; bases not matched to a gene: 9. CDR3 bases: TGCAGTGCTAGCCCGGGAGGGCAACCCCGCACAGATACGCAGTATTTT. The encoded protein is CSASPGGQPRTDTQYF.

The chain combines TRBV7-2 with TRBJ2-3, with TRBD2 matching 7 bases. The CDR3 runs to 14 residues. The J segment lost 5 bases and the V segment lost 8 bases, leaving 10 bases of the junction unmatched. In germline, CDR1 is SGHTA, CDR2 FQGNSA. The CDR3 region is CASGRAGFGDTQYF. The CDR3 coding sequence is TGTGCCAGCGGGAGGGCCGGGTTTGGAGATACGCAGTATTTT.

This chain joins TRBV20-1 and TRBJ2-7, with 10 bases that match TRBD2. Germline V gives CDR1 DFQATT, CDR2 SNEGSKA (reference sequence). The CDR3 consists of 15 residues. Trimming cost V 6 bases and J 7 bases; bases outside gene matches: 15. The CDR3 sequence: CSAPRSGRANGEQYF. In DNA form, the CDR3 reads TGCAGTGCCCCTCGGAGCGGGAGGGCCAATGGTGAGCAGTACTTC.

The chain combines TRBV5-6 with TRBJ2-7, with TRBD1 identical over 8 bases. Germline V gene lookup returns CDR1 SGHDT and CDR2 YYEEEE. Trimming took 0 bases from V and 2 from J; bases not matched to a gene: 7. The CDR3 length is 16 residues. CDR3 DNA: TGTGCCAGCAGCTTGGCGGGGACAGGCTCAACCTACGAGCAGTACTTC. Its translation is CASSLAGTGSTYEQYF.

The V and J genes are TRBV3-1 and TRBJ2-7; 8 bases are a match to TRBD2. Germline V gene data show CDR1 as LGHDT and CDR2 as YNNKEL (reference sequence). J lost 2 bases, V lost 0 bases, and 6 bases had no gene match. This CDR3 region has 16 residues. The CDR3 DNA reads as TGTGCCAGCAGCCAAGAACGAGCGGGAGCCCCCTACGAGCAGTACTTC. This sequence encodes CASSQERAGAPYEQYF.

The gene calls are TRBV27 and TRBJ2-1, with TRBD2 identical over 7 bases. With 5 bases clipped from V and 5 bases from J, the junction kept 6 bases outside the gene matches. This CDR3 contains 14 residues. Germline CDR1 reads MNHEY; CDR2 reads SMNVEV (reference sequence). The CDR3, as DNA: TGTGCCAGCAGTCGCCTTGGACTAGACAATGAGCAGTTCTTC. Residues: CASSRLGLDNEQFF.